This TCR beta chain was identified in a study of regulatory T cells in long-lasting Graves disease. On the study more broadly: Less than 3 months of antithyroid drugs had been taken by newly diagnosed Graves' patients.

Noted time point: newly diagnosed GD, antithyroid drugs for less than 3 months. There was RNA extracted from PBMCs, and the TCR library was made from it. Researchers made TCR beta libraries by using iRepertoire HTBI primers and running Arm-PCR on CDR3 regions. TCRdb redid the calling of the multiplex PCR reads with MiXCR, one entry per CDR3 protein. The sample gives about 370,000 distinct CDR3 sequences, 15% to 19% of which show up once; about a fifth is in the top ten. The V and J ends lost 4 bases and 3 bases, in that order; junction bases with no gene match: 8. The germline V gene has CDR1 WNHNN and CDR2 SYGVQD (reference sequence). This CDR3 has 16 amino acids. This clonotype occurred a few times.

The chain couples TRBV10-1 to TRBJ2-5, with TRBD1 matching over 10 bases. The specimen was peripheral blood mononuclear cells (PBMCs), collected at new diagnosis, from a patient treated with antithyroid drugs. The receptor was isolated from a female donor with Graves disease. CDR3 loop: CASSGRTGGRKETQYF. The CDR3 region has the DNA TGCGCCAGCAGTGGGAGGACAGGGGGAAGAAAAGAGACCCAGTACTTC.